The entry below describes one TCR beta chain. This specimen belongs to a study of blood T cell repertoires in COVID-19. Whole-study context: In each case, the material was cDNA or gDNA derived from T cells, B-cell-depleted T cells, or PBMCs.

As handled by the study authors: Estimation of nucleated cell counts was performed using reference gene primer amplification. Sequencing was performed with immunoSEQ multiplex PCR; in TCRdb, only in-frame clones are kept and a portion is missing. V, J and clone size were drawn from that table, and D and trimming were deduced from the DNA. This sample has roughly 250,000 clones, with over 80% found just once. CDR1 and CDR2 from the germline V gene are SEHNR and FQNEAQ (reference sequence). CDR3 size: 14 residues. V lost 4 bases to trimming and J lost 5 bases; unmatched junction nucleotides: 7. The material sequenced was peripheral blood. This chain links TRBV7-9 with TRBJ1-2; 7 bases match TRBD1. This TCR derives from a woman aged 40-49 years with acute or convalescent COVID-19. The CDR3 reads CASSWGQPFYGYTF. Written as DNA, the CDR3 is TGTGCCAGCAGCTGGGGACAGCCCTTTTATGGCTACACCTTC. Filled out from reference TRBV7-9 and TRBJ1-2, the complete variable domain reads DTGVSQNPRHKITKRGQNVTFRCDPISEHNRLYWYRQTLGQGPEFLTYFQNEAQLEKSRLLSDRFSAERPKGSFSTLEIQRTEQGDSAMYLCASSWGQPFYGYTFGSGTRLTVV.